This T cell receptor (beta chain) was captured in a study of T cells of healthy individuals. Germline CDR1 is LNHNV and CDR2 is YYDKDF (reference sequence). With 0 bases removed from V and 5 bases from J, the gap between germline ends came to 8 bases. The CDR3 has 13 amino acids. TCRdb re-analysed the 5' RACE reads in MiXCR, keeping a single row per CDR3 protein. The repertoire holds about 96,000 distinct CDR3 sequences, with 17% as singletons. This chain connects TRBV15 to TRBJ2-7; D is ambiguous. The TCR was taken from a human donor in good health. This chain's CDR3 is CATSRDVIDEQYF. CDR3 DNA: TGTGCCACCAGCAGAGATGTAATAGACGAGCAGTACTTC.